This T cell receptor (beta chain) was identified during a study of OX40 agonist ivuxolimab in advanced cancers. A note on the overall study: The costimulatory receptor OX40 (CD134) was targeted by ivuxolimab, a fully human IgG2 agonistic monoclonal antibody. Prior anti-PD-1, anti-PD-L1 or anti-CTLA-4 therapy was permitted, and 40% of dose-escalation patients had received checkpoint inhibitors. The paper describes the monotherapy dose-escalation part (N of about 55 patients) of the phase I trial of ivuxolimab. The dose-escalation cohort was roughly 80% male with a mean age of roughly 60 years, ranging from roughly 23 to 80. Intravenous ivuxolimab was administered to patients every 2 weeks at six dose levels: 0.01, 0.1, 0.3, 1.5, 3 and 10 mg/kg. Among the roughly 52 dose-escalation patients, around 20 had hepatocellular carcinoma, approximately 15 melanoma, 9 renal cell carcinoma and 9 head and neck cancer. Partial responses were achieved by three dose-escalation patients, of whom one had hepatocellular carcinoma and two had cutaneous melanoma. The purpose of peripheral TCRbeta sequencing was to test whether ivuxolimab changed TCR sequence diversity and led to clonal T-cell expansion. On the study overall, not on this receptor specifically: At doses of 0.1 to 3.0 mg/kg, clonal expansion of both CD4+ and CD8+ blood T cells was observed from baseline to week 6. Which antigens the clonally expanded peripheral T cells were specific for was not determined. Low levels of normalized T-cell clonal expansion were also seen in some patients who did not respond. After ivuxolimab, expanded clones were on average more numerous among CD8+ T cells than among CD4+ T cells. In the 0.1-3.0 mg/kg groups, partial responders were among the patients with the lowest normalized peripheral clonal expansion, particularly in CD8+ T cells.

To sequence the TCRbeta CDR3 region, genomic DNA was isolated from the sorted cells. The immunoSEQ Assay was used for sequencing of TCRbeta CDR3 regions. TCRdb took over this immuneACCESS table, retaining in-frame rearrangements with V and J assigned. Such tables are incomplete; in checked studies, under half of the missing clones stem from an unresolved V gene, and the remainder is unexplained. For this sample the table gives around 100,000 clones, of which 89% were detected only once. The ten largest clones add up to about 0.15% of the sample. Worth noting for this clone: It has no known antigen specificity. No base quality values were provided; no much bigger clone lies one nucleotide off.

The germline V gene encodes CDR1 SNHLY and CDR2 FYNNEI. Deletion took 8 bases off V and 2 bases off J, with a span of 12 bases between the germline ends. Spanning cysteine to phenylalanine, the CDR3 consists of 13 amino acids. Of all the DNA, just the CDR3 is kept, 39 bases in frame from base 1. The trial excluded patients who had a history of autoimmune disease or were on systemic immunosuppression. Peripheral blood for TCR sequencing was collected from all dose cohorts at baseline, on cycle 4 day 1, and on cycle 7 day 1. Samples were obtained from an open-label, multicenter, first-in-human phase I dose-escalation trial of ivuxolimab. The trial enrolled adults with locally advanced or metastatic head and neck squamous cell, hepatocellular, melanoma or renal cell carcinoma. Before TCR sequencing, CD4+ and CD8+ T cells were separately sorted from peripheral blood.

The source is an adult with an advanced solid tumor such as melanoma, head and neck, liver or kidney cancer. In this chain, TRBV2 is recombined with TRBJ2-5; the D gene assignment is ambiguous. The sequencing used CD4+ or CD8+ T cells sorted from blood, collected in a trial of the OX40 agonist ivuxolimab. The DNA reads TGTGCCAGCCGGCGAGAGATGCAAGAGACCCAGTACTTC. It encodes CASRREMQETQYF.